This section outlines one T cell receptor beta chain sequence together with its context. The target antigen is unknown. Primers for the PCR totalled 60 Vbeta and 13 Jbeta. Only in-frame clones appear in the TCRdb table, and some are missing; sequencing was by immunoSEQ multiplex PCR. The sample lists about 150,000 clones, around 80% seen once, with less than 1.5% in the top ten. Each of the donors was a healthy bone marrow donor. These data belong to a study of cytomegalovirus exposure and HLA in healthy donors. Whole-study results and caveats: A later analysis found common viral pathogens apparently linked to several of the most significant clusters.

The CDR3 length is 14 residues. V lost 6 bases to trimming and J lost 0 bases; unmatched junction nucleotides: 3. CDR1 and CDR2 (germline): SGHNT, YENEEA. The sequenced sample was PBMCs. The V gene is TRBV11-3, the J gene TRBJ2-3, with 7 nucleotides matching TRBD2. This TCR was recovered from a woman aged 25 to 39 in good health and CMV-seropositive. Here the CDR3 reads CASRASGSTDTQYF. CDR3 nucleotide sequence: TGTGCCAGCAGGGCTAGCGGAAGCACAGATACGCAGTATTTT.